This T cell receptor (beta chain) emerged from a study of blood T cell repertoires in COVID-19. Study information: T cells, B-cell-depleted T cells, or PBMCs supplied cDNA or gDNA.

Source study methods: The authors estimated nucleated cell counts from reference gene primer amplification. Libraries were prepared by immunoSEQ multiplex PCR; TCRdb keeps only in-frame clonotypes and omits some of them. Clonal size and the V and J genes are those of that table, whereas D and trimming came from the DNA. The sample holds about 150,000 clones; 91% are singletons and the top ten take about 0.55%. CDR1 GTSNPN and CDR2 SVGIG come from the germline V gene (reference sequence). The CDR3 runs to 15 residues. Trimming took 5 bases from V and 0 from J, leaving 16 bases between them. The gene calls are TRBV30 and TRBJ1-2, with D unclear. Sequencing was carried out using peripheral blood. This receptor was taken from a man aged 50-59 years with acute or convalescent COVID-19. CDR3 sequence reads: CAWGPPRLSNYGYTF. For the CDR3, the DNA is TGTGCCTGGGGCCCCCCGAGGCTATCTAACTATGGCTACACCTTC.